This T cell receptor (beta chain) was recovered during a study of Ad26.COV2.S vaccination and SARS-CoV-2 variants. Whole-study context: The trial was COV1001 and the donor's arm was Ad26.COV2.S.

Clones were sequenced by immunoSEQ multiplex PCR, and TCRdb holds only the in-frame ones, with some missing. The data show 300,000 to 500,000 clones, around nine tenths seen once. Treatment of the sample: over 15 received Ad26.COV2.S at low or high dose, single or two shots; 5 received placebo; per-sample allocation not given. Day 63 after the first vaccine or placebo injection was the time point for sampling. In regard to this clone: What it binds is unknown.

This CDR3 comprises 17 residues. CDR1 is SGHVS and CDR2 is FQNEAQ in the germline V gene. J gave up 5 bases and V 1 base, and 14 bases lay outside the gene matches. Whole-study results and caveats: Reported findings describe substantial breadth in spike-specific CD8+ and CD4+ T cell responses following vaccination. For non-spike TCRs, breadth in vaccine recipients resembled that in placebo recipients.

The specimen comprised peripheral blood, sampled in a trial of Ad26.COV2.S vaccine versus placebo. The source is a person aged 18-60 years who received the Ad26.COV2.S COVID-19 vaccine or a placebo. The chain links TRBV7-8 to TRBJ2-7, with 7 bases identical to TRBD2. CDR3 in amino acids: CASSLGSGGFSLNEQYF. The CDR3 region has the DNA TGTGCCAGCAGCTTAGGTTCGGGGGGATTTAGTTTGAACGAGCAGTACTTC.